The rows below give T cell receptor beta chains drawn from one sample of a study of response to subunit inactivated influenza vaccine. From the RT-PCR reads, TCRdb called clonotypes with MiXCR, one entry per CDR3 protein. Among some 500,000 distinct CDR3 sequences listed, roughly 13% were seen once. The sample in question was PBMCs from blood, obtained roughly 48 days after vaccination. The receptors come from a man in his fifties who received an inactivated influenza vaccine. Both conserved end residues are part of each CDR3. A D gene is named only where the DNA matches it firmly. Not all rows give a size; the values are once, few, many and, for expanded clones, a class.

j_gene: TRBJ2-2; d_gene: .; v_gene: TRBV7-6; abundance: few; CDR3nt: TGTGCCAGCAGCGGCGGGACACTCTCCGACACCGGGGAGCTGTTTTTT; CDR3aa: CASSGGTLSDTGELFF
j_gene: TRBJ2-3; d_gene: .; v_gene: TRBV5-1; abundance: many; CDR3nt: TGCGCCAGCAGCTTGATGGGGGCTAGCACAGATACGCAGTATTTT; CDR3aa: CASSLMGASTDTQYF
j_gene: TRBJ2-7; d_gene: TRBD2; v_gene: TRBV20-1; abundance: many; CDR3nt: TGCAGTGCTAGCGGCGGGAGGTACGAGCAGTACTTC; CDR3aa: CSASGGRYEQYF
j_gene: TRBJ2-5; d_gene: TRBD1; v_gene: TRBV7-2; abundance: .; CDR3nt: TGTGCCACCTCGGACAGGGGCCAGACCCAGTACTTC; CDR3aa: CATSDRGQTQYF
j_gene: TRBJ1-1; d_gene: TRBD1; v_gene: TRBV5-1; abundance: few; CDR3nt: TGCGCCAGCAGCTGGGCGACAGGGGAGGAAGCTTTCTTT; CDR3aa: CASSWATGEEAFF
j_gene: TRBJ2-1; d_gene: .; v_gene: TRBV5-1; abundance: few; CDR3nt: TGCGCCAGCAGCTCCGACGGGGTTGAGCAGTTCTTC; CDR3aa: CASSSDGVEQFF
j_gene: TRBJ2-2; d_gene: TRBD2; v_gene: TRBV20-1; abundance: .; CDR3nt: TGCAGTGCCAGATCTAGCGGACTAACCGGGGAGCTGTTTTTT; CDR3aa: CSARSSGLTGELFF
j_gene: TRBJ2-7; d_gene: .; v_gene: TRBV7-9; abundance: .; CDR3nt: TGTGCCAGCAGCTCAACGAAAACCATGGGCTACGAGCAGTACTTC; CDR3aa: CASSSTKTMGYEQYF
j_gene: TRBJ1-4; d_gene: .; v_gene: TRBV18; abundance: .; CDR3nt: TGTGCCAGCTCACTGCGGACGAGTAATGAAAAACTGTTTTTT; CDR3aa: CASSLRTSNEKLFF
j_gene: TRBJ2-5; d_gene: .; v_gene: TRBV29-1; abundance: .; CDR3nt: TGCAGCGGGTGGGGGGCTGGAGAGACCCAGTACTTC; CDR3aa: CSGWGAGETQYF
j_gene: TRBJ2-7; d_gene: TRBD1; v_gene: TRBV5-1; abundance: few; CDR3nt: TGCGCCAGCAGCACGATAGGGACAGGTGTTATCGACGAGCAGTACTTC; CDR3aa: CASSTIGTGVIDEQYF
j_gene: TRBJ2-1; d_gene: TRBD2; v_gene: TRBV24-1; abundance: .; CDR3nt: TGTGCCACCAGTGATTTAGGCGGGACTAGCGGGACCCACAATGAGCAGTTCTTC; CDR3aa: CATSDLGGTSGTHNEQFF
j_gene: TRBJ2-5; d_gene: .; v_gene: TRBV7-7; abundance: .; CDR3nt: TGTGCCAGCAGCTTAGCGGAGTGGGAGACCCAGTACTTC; CDR3aa: CASSLAEWETQYF
j_gene: TRBJ1-5; d_gene: .; v_gene: TRBV20-1; abundance: few; CDR3nt: TGCAGTGCTAGAGATGAGGAATGGAATCAGCCCCAGCATTTT; CDR3aa: CSARDEEWNQPQHF
j_gene: TRBJ1-5; d_gene: .; v_gene: TRBV29-1; abundance: .; CDR3nt: TGCAGCGTTGAATTGGGGTTTGGGCCCCAGCATTTT; CDR3aa: CSVELGFGPQHF
j_gene: TRBJ2-5; d_gene: TRBD2; v_gene: TRBV27; abundance: few; CDR3nt: TGTGCCAGCAGTTTATCGAGGCTAGCGGGGGGCCAAGAGACCCAGTACTTC; CDR3aa: CASSLSRLAGGQETQYF
j_gene: TRBJ1-5; d_gene: TRBD1; v_gene: TRBV20-1; abundance: .; CDR3nt: TGCAGTGCTAGGAAATCCGGGACAGGCTATAGCAATCAGCCCCAGCATTTT; CDR3aa: CSARKSGTGYSNQPQHF
j_gene: TRBJ2-3; d_gene: TRBD2; v_gene: TRBV5-1; abundance: .; CDR3nt: TGCGCCAGCAGCCTAAACTCTGGGACTAGCGGAAGCACAGATACGCAGTATTTT; CDR3aa: CASSLNSGTSGSTDTQYF
j_gene: TRBJ2-7; d_gene: .; v_gene: TRBV18; abundance: few; CDR3nt: TGTGCCAGCTCACCACGGGCGGGGTCCTACGAGCAGTACTTC; CDR3aa: CASSPRAGSYEQYF
j_gene: TRBJ2-1; d_gene: .; v_gene: TRBV7-8; abundance: .; CDR3nt: TGTGCCAGCAGCTTAGCAAGTATGGCGGGACCTACCACGCGCAATGAGCAGTTCTTC; CDR3aa: CASSLASMAGPTTRNEQFF
j_gene: TRBJ1-5; d_gene: .; v_gene: TRBV15; abundance: few; CDR3nt: TGTGCCACCAGCAGAGAACAAGGGTGGGAGTATCAGCCCCAGCATTTT; CDR3aa: CATSREQGWEYQPQHF
j_gene: TRBJ2-1; d_gene: TRBD2; v_gene: TRBV5-1; abundance: .; CDR3nt: TGCGCCAGCAGCCGGACTAGCGGGGTTAGCAATGAGCAGTTCTTC; CDR3aa: CASSRTSGVSNEQFF
j_gene: TRBJ1-1; d_gene: .; v_gene: TRBV29-1; abundance: many; CDR3nt: TGCAGCGTTGAAGGTGCTTCGGGGGCGAACACTGAAGCTTTCTTT; CDR3aa: CSVEGASGANTEAFF
j_gene: TRBJ2-3; d_gene: .; v_gene: TRBV7-7; abundance: .; CDR3nt: TGTGCCAGCAGCTTAGGGGTCAGCCGCACAGATACGCAGTATTTT; CDR3aa: CASSLGVSRTDTQYF
j_gene: TRBJ2-7; d_gene: TRBD2; v_gene: TRBV6-1; abundance: .; CDR3nt: TGTGCCAGCAGAAAGACTAGCGGGAGTCTTGTCGAGCAGTACTTC; CDR3aa: CASRKTSGSLVEQYF
j_gene: TRBJ2-5; d_gene: .; v_gene: TRBV10-2; abundance: .; CDR3nt: TGCGCCAGCAGTGAGCCTACCCGCGGGCTAGGGGAGACCCAGTACTTC; CDR3aa: CASSEPTRGLGETQYF
j_gene: TRBJ2-1; d_gene: TRBD2; v_gene: TRBV28; abundance: many; CDR3nt: TGTGCCAGCAGTTCCGGGACTAGCGGACCCACCTACAATGAGCAGTTCTTC; CDR3aa: CASSSGTSGPTYNEQFF
j_gene: TRBJ2-7; d_gene: .; v_gene: TRBV5-1; abundance: .; CDR3nt: TGCGCCAGCAGCCCGGACAGTGAATCCTACGAGCAGTACTTC; CDR3aa: CASSPDSESYEQYF
j_gene: TRBJ2-5; d_gene: TRBD1; v_gene: TRBV7-2; abundance: .; CDR3nt: TGTGCCAGCAGCTTAGAGGTTACAGGGGGGACCCAGTACTTC; CDR3aa: CASSLEVTGGTQYF
j_gene: TRBJ2-1; d_gene: .; v_gene: TRBV7-9; abundance: .; CDR3nt: TGTGCCAGCAGCCTGGTGATACGAGAGCAGTTCTTC; CDR3aa: CASSLVIREQFF
j_gene: TRBJ2-1; d_gene: .; v_gene: TRBV15; abundance: .; CDR3nt: TGTGCCACCAGCAGAGGCCTAAGCGGGACAGGGTTCTTC; CDR3aa: CATSRGLSGTGFF
j_gene: TRBJ1-5; d_gene: .; v_gene: TRBV12-3/TRBV12-4; abundance: .; CDR3nt: TGTGCCAGCAGTTTGATGGGTAGTCAGCCCCAGCATTTT; CDR3aa: CASSLMGSQPQHF
j_gene: TRBJ1-5; d_gene: .; v_gene: TRBV12-3/TRBV12-4; abundance: many; CDR3nt: TGTGCCAGCAGTTTAGGGCTGCCCCAGCATTTT; CDR3aa: CASSLGLPQHF
j_gene: TRBJ2-2; d_gene: TRBD1; v_gene: TRBV29-1; abundance: many; CDR3nt: TGCAGCGTTGCCACCGGGACAGGGCGCACCGGGGAGCTGTTTTTT; CDR3aa: CSVATGTGRTGELFF
j_gene: TRBJ2-3; d_gene: .; v_gene: TRBV7-2; abundance: many; CDR3nt: TGTGCCAGCAGGGTGGGGGGCACAGATACGCAGTATTTT; CDR3aa: CASRVGGTDTQYF
j_gene: TRBJ2-2; d_gene: .; v_gene: TRBV7-2; abundance: many; CDR3nt: TGTGCCAGCAGCCTTACCCCGGGACCGCCGAACACCGGGGAGCTGTTTTTT; CDR3aa: CASSLTPGPPNTGELFF
j_gene: TRBJ2-3; d_gene: .; v_gene: TRBV7-9; abundance: many; CDR3nt: TGTGCTGGGGGCGGGAGCACAGATACGCAGTATTTT; CDR3aa: CAGGGSTDTQYF
j_gene: TRBJ2-3; d_gene: .; v_gene: TRBV10-3; abundance: many; CDR3nt: TGTGCCATCAGTGAGGGGGGAGAGAGTAGCACAGATACGCAGTATTTT; CDR3aa: CAISEGGESSTDTQYF
j_gene: TRBJ1-6; d_gene: .; v_gene: TRBV5-8; abundance: .; CDR3nt: TGTGCCAGCAGCACTCCCCGGTCACCCCTCCACTTT; CDR3aa: CASSTPRSPLHF
j_gene: TRBJ2-7; d_gene: .; v_gene: TRBV28; abundance: .; CDR3nt: TGTGCCAGCAGTTTTCGCCCATTCTCCTACGAGCAGTACTTC; CDR3aa: CASSFRPFSYEQYF
j_gene: TRBJ2-7; d_gene: .; v_gene: TRBV20-1; abundance: few; CDR3nt: TGCAGTCCCAGGGCCGTCTACGAGCAGTACTTC; CDR3aa: CSPRAVYEQYF
j_gene: TRBJ1-2; d_gene: .; v_gene: TRBV14; abundance: .; CDR3nt: TGTGCCAGCAGCCAAGATACACAGTATGGCTACACCTTC; CDR3aa: CASSQDTQYGYTF
j_gene: TRBJ1-5; d_gene: TRBD1; v_gene: TRBV28; abundance: .; CDR3nt: TGTGCCAGCAGTTTGTCAGGGGGCCTTGGATCAGTTGATCAGCCCCAGCATTTT; CDR3aa: CASSLSGGLGSVDQPQHF